The entry that follows covers one T cell receptor (beta chain) sequence. Its matching antigen is unknown. Clones were sequenced by immunoSEQ multiplex PCR, and TCRdb holds only the in-frame ones, with some missing. The table shows under 65,000 clones, with around 75% occurring only once. The sample belongs to a study of vaccination effects on CD4 cells after COVID-19. V lost 5 bases to trimming and J lost 5 bases, with 6 bases between them. The CDR3 spans 11 residues. Germline CDR1 and CDR2: MNHEY and SVGEGT. Antigen-specific CD4+ T cells were first expanded with viral peptide pools by the ViraFEST assay and only then sequenced. Subsequent to a culture period of about nine days, CD4+ T cells were isolated.

Sequenced here: CD4+ T cells from PBMCs cultured with HCoV-229E spike peptides, sampled before COVID-19 vaccination. The chain is built from TRBV6-2 or TRBV6-3 and TRBJ2-5; D may be TRBD1 (5 bases). The receptor comes from a human donor who received a COVID-19 vaccine. CDR3 bases: TGTGCCAGCAGTGGGGCGGAGACCCAGTACTTC. It yields the protein CASSGAETQYF.